This T cell receptor (beta chain) is drawn from a study of blood T cell repertoires in COVID-19 (dated by TCRdb to 2020 to 2022). Describing the broader study: The collaborator samples originated in the United States, Italy and Spain and spanned the acute and convalescent phases of COVID-19. The material from the prospective study consisted of cDNA or gDNA derived from T cells, B-cell-depleted T cells, or PBMCs. Subjects who had been exposed to COVID-19, were actively infected with it, or had recovered from it provided the deeply sampled blood TCRbeta repertoires that made up the dataset. The repertoires were released in a freely available public database intended as a resource for research on the immune response to SARS-CoV-2. The samples were drawn from the first 160 participants of the ongoing ImmuneRACE study and from more than 1,000 subjects provided by 6 global collaborators. Nearly every sample came with metadata listing a de-identified subject ID, COVID-19 status, age in years and sex. Where available, HLA class I and class II types were taken from metadata supplied by the sample provider and were not determined by assay-based typing. What the research found in general, with its limitations: Clinical and demographic metadata were provided uncurated, with the amount varying by source and participant.

V is reduced by 8 bases and J by 5 bases, leaving a spacing of 12 bases between them. The CDR3, from cysteine to phenylalanine, totals 12 residues. The sequence is cut down to CDR3 DNA, 36 bases in frame from base 1. On this clone itself: The antigen this receptor binds is unknown. No much larger clone is present one base from it, and per-base qualities are unavailable.

Whole blood was collected in K2EDTA tubes by collaborating institutions according to the institutions' own protocols. For TCRbeta analysis, collaborators shipped samples as frozen whole blood, isolated PBMCs, or DNA extracted from either of those sample types. The immunoSEQ Assay, a bias-controlled multiplex PCR, was used to amplify TCRbeta CDR3 regions from genomic DNA. On the study's bioinformatics: The number of nucleated cells in each sample was estimated by amplification of reference gene primers within the assay. To quantify the absolute abundance of each unique TCRbeta CDR3 rearrangement, sequence reads were collapsed and filtered. Productive Simpson clonality was computed per sample as the square root of Simpson's diversity index over productive rearrangements. Imported from immuneACCESS, the table was reduced by TCRdb to in-frame sequences with V and J called. These copies leave out some clones; in studies compared against another copy, an unresolved V gene accounts for under half, and the cause of the remainder is not known. V and J calls and clone size are given by that table; D and trimming were obtained from the DNA. Across this sample there are 45,000 or so clones, with roughly 88% seen only once. Approximately 2.1% of the sample belongs to the ten largest clones.

The sequence links TRBV12-3 or TRBV12-4 to TRBJ2-5; TRBD1 is a possible D gene, resting on 5 matching bases. This TCR came from a woman aged 55-70 years with acute or convalescent COVID-19. The sequencing sample was made of peripheral blood. The CDR3 has the sequence CASGYSGETQYF. The DNA sequence is as follows: TGTGCCAGCGGTTACTCAGGGGAGACCCAGTACTTC.